This T cell receptor (beta chain) was profiled in a study of blood T cells in healthy people across ages. Study-wide background: Per every two T cells, about one barcoded beta molecule was captured by template switching.

The CDR3 runs to 14 residues. Germline V gene data show CDR1 as DFQATT and CDR2 as SNEGSKA (reference sequence). Trimming removed 4 bases from V and 3 bases from J, with 16 bases in between. Primers used in a second PCR of roughly 7 to 11 cycles were a sample-barcoded 5' primer and a J-beta primer mix. TCRdb itself ran the 5' RACE reads through MiXCR, one entry per CDR3 protein. Of about 1.4 million distinct CDR3 sequences in the sample, approximately 59% were seen once. This clonotype was observed a few times. The chain uses TRBV20-1 and TRBJ2-7, with D possibly being TRBD1 or TRBD2 (5 bases each). Specimen: blood. This TCR was recovered from a man aged 18 to 30 in good health. The CDR3 sequence is CSATGTRGYYEQYF. The CDR3 nucleotides read TGCAGTGCTACCGGGACCCGAGGGTACTACGAGCAGTACTTC.